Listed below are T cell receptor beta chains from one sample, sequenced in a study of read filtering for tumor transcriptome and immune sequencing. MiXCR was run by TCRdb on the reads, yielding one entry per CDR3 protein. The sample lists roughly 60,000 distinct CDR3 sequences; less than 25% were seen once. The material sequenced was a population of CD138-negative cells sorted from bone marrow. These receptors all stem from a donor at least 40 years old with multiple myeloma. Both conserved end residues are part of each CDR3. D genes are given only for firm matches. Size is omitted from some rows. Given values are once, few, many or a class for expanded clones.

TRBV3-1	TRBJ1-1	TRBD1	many	TGTGCCAGCAGCGGATACAGGGGGCTTGGCGCTGAAGCTTTCTTT	CASSGYRGLGAEAFF
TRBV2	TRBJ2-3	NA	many	TGTGCCCACGGGGCGGGACCCTTTCGGGATACGCAGTATTTT	CAHGAGPFRDTQYF
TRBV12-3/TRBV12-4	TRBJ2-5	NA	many	TGTGCCAGCAGAGCCCGGGGGCGCCAAGAGACCCAGTACTTC	CASRARGRQETQYF
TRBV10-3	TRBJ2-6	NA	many	TGTGCCATCAGTGGAGGAGGTCAAGACTCTGGGGCCAACGTCCTGACTTTC	CAISGGGQDSGANVLTF
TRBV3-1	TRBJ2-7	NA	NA	TGTGCCAGCAGCCAAGATGGGGGCTTGACCAACGAGCAGTGCTTC	CASSQDGGLTNEQCF
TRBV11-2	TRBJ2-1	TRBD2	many	TGTGCCAGCAGCTTAGGTTCTACTAGCGGGAGGGGATACAATGAGCAGTTCTTC	CASSLGSTSGRGYNEQFF
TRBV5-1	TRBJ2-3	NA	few	TGCGCCAGCAGCTCCGCAGCGGTCCGCACAGATACGCAGTATTTT	CASSSAAVRTDTQYF
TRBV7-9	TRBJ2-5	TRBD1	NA	TGTGCCAGCAGCCGGGATCTGGGACAGGGAGGTAATGAGACCCAGTACTTC	CASSRDLGQGGNETQYF
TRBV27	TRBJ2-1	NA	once	TGTGCCAGCAGTCCGGCACGGGGGGCTTACAATGGGCAGTTCTTC	CASSPARGAYNGQFF
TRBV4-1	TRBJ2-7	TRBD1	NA	TGCGCCAGCAGCCGCCAGGGACAGGGGCTCTACGAGCAGTACTTC	CASSRQGQGLYEQYF
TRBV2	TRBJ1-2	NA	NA	TGTGCCAGCAGTGAGAGGACATCCTATGGCTACACCTTC	CASSERTSYGYTF
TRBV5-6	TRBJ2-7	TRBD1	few	TGTGCCAGCAGCCAGACCGGACAGGAGGTCGAGCAGTACTTC	CASSQTGQEVEQYF
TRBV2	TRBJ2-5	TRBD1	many	TGTGCCAGCAGTGAAGTGCACAGGGGGCCCCTTATGGAGACCCAGTACTTC	CASSEVHRGPLMETQYF
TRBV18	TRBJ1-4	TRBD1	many	TGTGCCAGCTCACCTCCGGGACAGTGGGAAAAACTGTTTTTT	CASSPPGQWEKLFF
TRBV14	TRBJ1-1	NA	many	TGTGCCAGCAGCCAAGACACGAACACTGAAGCTTTCTTT	CASSQDTNTEAFF
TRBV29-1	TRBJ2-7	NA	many	TGCAGCGTTGTTAAGGACAGAACTTACGAGCAGTACTTC	CSVVKDRTYEQYF
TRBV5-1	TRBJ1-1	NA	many	TGCGCCAGCAGCTTGTACAGATTGGACACTGAAGCTTTCTTT	CASSLYRLDTEAFF
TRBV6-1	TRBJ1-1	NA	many	TGTGCCAGCAGGGTGAATCCCACTGAAGCTTTCTTT	CASRVNPTEAFF
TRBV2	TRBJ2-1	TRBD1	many	TGTGCCAGCATCCCAGTCGTCGGGACAGGGGCCTACAATGAGCAGTTCTTC	CASIPVVGTGAYNEQFF
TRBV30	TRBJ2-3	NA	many	TGTGCCTGGAGAGAAACCAACAGGGCAGATACGCAGTATTTT	CAWRETNRADTQYF
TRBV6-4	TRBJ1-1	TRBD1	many	TGTGCCAGCACCGAGGGGACAGGTAACACTGAAGCTTTCTTT	CASTEGTGNTEAFF
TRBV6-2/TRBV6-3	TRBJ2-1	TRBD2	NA	TGTGCCAGCAGTTACTTTGGGACTAGCGGGAGGGCCTATATGAATGAGCAGTTCTTC	CASSYFGTSGRAYMNEQFF
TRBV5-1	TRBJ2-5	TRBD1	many	TGCGCCAGCAGCTCCAATCCAGACAGGGTAGAGACCCAGTACTTC	CASSSNPDRVETQYF
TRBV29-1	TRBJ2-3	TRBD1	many	TGCAGCGCCGGGACAGGGGTTGGAGATACGCAGTATTTT	CSAGTGVGDTQYF
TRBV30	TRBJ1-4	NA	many	TGTGCCTGGAGTATTCCGGGGCAACTGTTTTTT	CAWSIPGQLFF
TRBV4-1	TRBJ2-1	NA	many	TGCGCCAGCAGCCAAGTTTTTCTAGCCAATGAGCAGTTCTTC	CASSQVFLANEQFF
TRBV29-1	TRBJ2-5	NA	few	TGCAGCGGGCAAGGACGTTTCCAAGAGACCCAGTACTTC	CSGQGRFQETQYF
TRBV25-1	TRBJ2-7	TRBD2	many	TGTGCCAGCAGTGACCCTAGCGGGAGTGTCGACGAGCAGTACTTC	CASSDPSGSVDEQYF
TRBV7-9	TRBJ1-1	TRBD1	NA	TGTGCCAGCAGTTTGCTTGACAGGGGAGACACTGAAGCTTTCTTT	CASSLLDRGDTEAFF
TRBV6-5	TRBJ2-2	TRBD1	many	TGTGCCAGCAGTTACTGGACAGGGGGCAGGGTCGGGGAGCTGTTTTTT	CASSYWTGGRVGELFF
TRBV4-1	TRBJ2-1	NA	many	TGCGCCAGCAGCCAAAGGGACGGGAATTCCTACAATGAGCAGTTCTTC	CASSQRDGNSYNEQFF
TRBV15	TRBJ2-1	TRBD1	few	TGTGCCACCAGCAGGAATCGGGACAGGGGAGGTAATGAGCAGTTCTTC	CATSRNRDRGGNEQFF
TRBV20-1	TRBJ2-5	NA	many	TGCAGTGCTAGAGTTTCCATGAGGGATCTTTACTTC	CSARVSMRDLYF
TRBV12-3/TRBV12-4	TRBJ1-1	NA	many	TGTGCCAGCAGAGGGACGCACGTCACTGAAGCTTTCTTT	CASRGTHVTEAFF
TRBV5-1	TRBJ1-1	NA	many	TGCGCCAGCAGCCCGACGGGACTCCCGGGTAGCACTGAAGCTTTCTTT	CASSPTGLPGSTEAFF
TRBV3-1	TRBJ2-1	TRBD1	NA	TGTGCCAGCAACCCTGCCCGTGACAGGGGGCCCGGGCAATTCTTC	CASNPARDRGPGQFF
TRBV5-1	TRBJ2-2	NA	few	TGCGCCAGCAGCACCGGAGGCCCAGATACCGGGGAGCTGTTTTTT	CASSTGGPDTGELFF
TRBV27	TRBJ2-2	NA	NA	TGTGCCAGCAGTTTAGAGGGGTCCTTCTGGAACACCGGGGAGCTGTTTTTT	CASSLEGSFWNTGELFF
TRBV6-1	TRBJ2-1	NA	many	TGTGCCAGCAGGCCCCGGGTGGCAGGGATTAAGGATGAGCAGTTCTTC	CASRPRVAGIKDEQFF
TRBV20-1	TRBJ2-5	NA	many	TGCAGTGCTAGAGGGCTACCCCCGGGGGAGACCCAGTACTTC	CSARGLPPGETQYF
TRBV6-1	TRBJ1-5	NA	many	TGTGCCAGCAGTGAACGAGGGTATGACGGCAATCAGCCCCAGCATTTT	CASSERGYDGNQPQHF
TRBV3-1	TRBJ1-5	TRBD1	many	TGTGCCAGCGGACAGGGTCAGCCCCAGCATTTT	CASGQGQPQHF
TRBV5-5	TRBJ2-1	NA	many	TGTGCCAGCAGCTTGTTACAGAACTATTACAATGAGCAGTTCTTC	CASSLLQNYYNEQFF
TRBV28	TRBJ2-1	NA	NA	TGTGCCAGCACCCCCGTGTTGAGCGGCCCTTTAGGGAATGAGCAGTTCTTC	CASTPVLSGPLGNEQFF
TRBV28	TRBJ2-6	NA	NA	TGTGCCAGCAACCTGACTCCACAGCCCTTCTCTGGGGCCAACGTCCTGACTTTC	CASNLTPQPFSGANVLTF